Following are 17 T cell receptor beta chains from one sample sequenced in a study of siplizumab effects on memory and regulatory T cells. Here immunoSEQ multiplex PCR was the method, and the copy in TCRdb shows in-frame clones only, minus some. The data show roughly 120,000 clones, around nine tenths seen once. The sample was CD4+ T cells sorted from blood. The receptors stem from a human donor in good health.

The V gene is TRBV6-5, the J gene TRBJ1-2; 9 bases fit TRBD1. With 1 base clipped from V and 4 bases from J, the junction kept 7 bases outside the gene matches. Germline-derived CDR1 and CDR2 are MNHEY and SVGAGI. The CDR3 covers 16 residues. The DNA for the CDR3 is TGTGCCAGCAGTTACTGGGGACAGGGAAAGAGCTATGGCTACACCTTC. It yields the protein CASSYWGQGKSYGYTF.

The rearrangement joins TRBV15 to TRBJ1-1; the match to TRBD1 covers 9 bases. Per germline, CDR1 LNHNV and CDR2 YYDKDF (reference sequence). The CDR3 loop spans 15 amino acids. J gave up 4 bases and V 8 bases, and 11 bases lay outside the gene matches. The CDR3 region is CATSVSTGGRTEAFF. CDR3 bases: TGTGCCACCTCCGTCTCGACAGGGGGGCGCACTGAAGCTTTCTTT.

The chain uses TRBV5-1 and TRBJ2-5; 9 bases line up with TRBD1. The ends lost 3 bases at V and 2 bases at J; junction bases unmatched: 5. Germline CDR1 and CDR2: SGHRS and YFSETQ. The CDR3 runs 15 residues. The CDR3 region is CASSSGTGNQETQYF. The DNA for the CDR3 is TGCGCCAGCAGCTCTGGGACAGGGAATCAAGAGACCCAGTACTTC.

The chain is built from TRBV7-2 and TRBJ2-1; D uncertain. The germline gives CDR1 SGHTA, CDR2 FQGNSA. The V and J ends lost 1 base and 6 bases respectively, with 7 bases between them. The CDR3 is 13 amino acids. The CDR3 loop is CASSLVSSNEQFF. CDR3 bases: TGTGCCAGCAGCTTAGTCAGCAGCAATGAGCAGTTCTTC. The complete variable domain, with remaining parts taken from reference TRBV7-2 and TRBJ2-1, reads GAGVSQSPSNKVTEKGKDVELRCDPISGHTALYWYRQSLGQGLEFLIYFQGNSAPDKSGLPSDRFSAERTGGSVSTLTIQRTQQEDSAVYLCASSLVSSNEQFFGPGTRLTVL.

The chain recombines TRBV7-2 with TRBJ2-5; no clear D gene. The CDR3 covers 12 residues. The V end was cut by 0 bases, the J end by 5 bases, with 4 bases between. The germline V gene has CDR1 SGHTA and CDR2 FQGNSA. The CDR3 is CASSLAHETQYF. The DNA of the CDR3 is TGTGCCAGCAGCTTAGCGCACGAGACCCAGTACTTC.

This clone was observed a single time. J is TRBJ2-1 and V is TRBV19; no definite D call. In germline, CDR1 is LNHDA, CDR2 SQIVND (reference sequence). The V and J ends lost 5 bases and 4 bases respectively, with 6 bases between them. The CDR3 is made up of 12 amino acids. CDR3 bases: TGTGCCAGTAGTTCCCGGTACAATGAGCAGTTCTTC. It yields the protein CASSSRYNEQFF.

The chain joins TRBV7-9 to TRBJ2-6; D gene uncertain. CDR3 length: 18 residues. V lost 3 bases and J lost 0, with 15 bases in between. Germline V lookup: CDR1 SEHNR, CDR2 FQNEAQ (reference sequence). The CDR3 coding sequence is TGTGCCAGCAGCTTGACAAGTTCCACTATCTCTGGGGCCAACGTCCTGACTTTC. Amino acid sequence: CASSLTSSTISGANVLTF.

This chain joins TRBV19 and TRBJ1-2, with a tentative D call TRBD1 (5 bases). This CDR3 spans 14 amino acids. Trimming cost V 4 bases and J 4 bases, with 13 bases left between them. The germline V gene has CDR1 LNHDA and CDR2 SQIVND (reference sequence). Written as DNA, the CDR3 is TGTGCCAGTAGTACCACAGGAGGAGTCTATGGCTACACCTTC. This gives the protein CASSTTGGVYGYTF.

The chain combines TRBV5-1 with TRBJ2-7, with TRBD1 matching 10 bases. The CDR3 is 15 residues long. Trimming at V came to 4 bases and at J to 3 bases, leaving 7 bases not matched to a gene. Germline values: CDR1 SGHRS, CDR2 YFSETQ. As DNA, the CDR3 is TGCGCCAGCAGCCAGGGACAGGGGCCACTCTACGAGCAGTACTTC. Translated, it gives CASSQGQGPLYEQYF.

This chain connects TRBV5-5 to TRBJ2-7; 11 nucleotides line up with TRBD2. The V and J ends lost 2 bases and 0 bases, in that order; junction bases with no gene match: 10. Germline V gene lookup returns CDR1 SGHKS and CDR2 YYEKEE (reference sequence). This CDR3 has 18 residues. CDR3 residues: CASSLMPLGTSGSYEQYF. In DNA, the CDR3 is TGTGCCAGCAGCTTAATGCCTTTGGGGACTAGCGGCTCCTACGAGCAGTACTTC.

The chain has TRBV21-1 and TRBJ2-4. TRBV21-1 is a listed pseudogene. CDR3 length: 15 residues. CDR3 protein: CASSMPRKVENIQYF. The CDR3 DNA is TGTGCCAGCAGCATGCCCCGGAAGGTCGAAAACATTCAGTACTTC.

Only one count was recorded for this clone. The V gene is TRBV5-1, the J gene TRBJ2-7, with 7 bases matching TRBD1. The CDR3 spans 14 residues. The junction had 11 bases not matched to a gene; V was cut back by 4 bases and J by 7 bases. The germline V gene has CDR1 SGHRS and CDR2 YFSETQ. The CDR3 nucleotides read TGCGCCAGCAGCCCATCGGGACAGTCCTGGGAGCAGTACTTC. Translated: CASSPSGQSWEQYF.

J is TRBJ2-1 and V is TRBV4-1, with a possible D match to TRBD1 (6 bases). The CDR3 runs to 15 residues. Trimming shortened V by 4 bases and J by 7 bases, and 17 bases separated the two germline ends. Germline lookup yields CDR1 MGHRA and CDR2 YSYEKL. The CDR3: CASSPTRTEINEQFF. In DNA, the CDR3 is TGCGCCAGCAGCCCGACCCGGACAGAAATAAATGAGCAGTTCTTC.

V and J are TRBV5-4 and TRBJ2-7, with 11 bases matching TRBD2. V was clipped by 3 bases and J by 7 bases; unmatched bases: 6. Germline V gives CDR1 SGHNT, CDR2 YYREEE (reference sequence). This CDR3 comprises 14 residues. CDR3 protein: CASSSGTSGAEQYF. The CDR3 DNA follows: TGTGCCAGCAGCTCGGGGACTAGCGGTGCGGAGCAGTACTTC.

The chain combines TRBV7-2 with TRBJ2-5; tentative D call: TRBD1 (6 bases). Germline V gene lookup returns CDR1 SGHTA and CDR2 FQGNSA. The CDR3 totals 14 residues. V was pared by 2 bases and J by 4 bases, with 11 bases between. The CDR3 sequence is CASSLMSGVETQYF. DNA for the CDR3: TGTGCCAGCAGCTTAATGTCAGGGGTAGAGACCCAGTACTTC.

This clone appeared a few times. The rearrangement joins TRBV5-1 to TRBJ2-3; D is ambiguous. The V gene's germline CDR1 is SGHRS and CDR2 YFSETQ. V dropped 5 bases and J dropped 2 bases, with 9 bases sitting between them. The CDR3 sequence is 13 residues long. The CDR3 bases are TGCGCCAGCAGGCGGAGTTTCACAGATACGCAGTATTTT. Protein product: CASRRSFTDTQYF.

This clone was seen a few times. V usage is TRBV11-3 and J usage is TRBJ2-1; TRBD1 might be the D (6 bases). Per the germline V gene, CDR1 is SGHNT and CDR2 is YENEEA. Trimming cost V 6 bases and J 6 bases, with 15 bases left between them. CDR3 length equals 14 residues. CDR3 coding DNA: TGTGCCAGCAGAGTCCGGGACACCTCCAATGAGCAGTTCTTC. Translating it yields CASRVRDTSNEQFF.